This T cell receptor (beta chain) was obtained from a study of blood T cell repertoires in COVID-19. For the study at large: COVID-19 samples, acute and convalescent, were from the United States, Italy and Spain. The analysed material was cDNA or gDNA that came from T cells, B-cell-depleted T cells, or PBMCs.

Original processing methods: Estimation of nucleated cell counts was performed using reference gene primer amplification. Method: immunoSEQ multiplex PCR; TCRdb's copy keeps in-frame clones and lacks some. That table is the source of V, J and clone size, and D and trimming were worked out from the DNA. The sample records about 140,000 clones, 60% to 85% being singletons. The ends were cut back, 5 bases at V and 6 bases at J, with 11 bases in the middle. This CDR3 spans 13 amino acids. CDR1 is LNHDA and CDR2 is SQIVND in the germline V gene (reference sequence). Specimen: peripheral blood. This rearrangement joins TRBV19 to TRBJ1-5; D is perhaps TRBD1 (5 bases). This TCR was recovered from a woman older than 75 with active or convalescent COVID-19. The CDR3 loop is CASSPGLVQPQHF. For the CDR3, the DNA is TGTGCCAGTAGTCCAGGGTTAGTTCAGCCCCAGCATTTT.